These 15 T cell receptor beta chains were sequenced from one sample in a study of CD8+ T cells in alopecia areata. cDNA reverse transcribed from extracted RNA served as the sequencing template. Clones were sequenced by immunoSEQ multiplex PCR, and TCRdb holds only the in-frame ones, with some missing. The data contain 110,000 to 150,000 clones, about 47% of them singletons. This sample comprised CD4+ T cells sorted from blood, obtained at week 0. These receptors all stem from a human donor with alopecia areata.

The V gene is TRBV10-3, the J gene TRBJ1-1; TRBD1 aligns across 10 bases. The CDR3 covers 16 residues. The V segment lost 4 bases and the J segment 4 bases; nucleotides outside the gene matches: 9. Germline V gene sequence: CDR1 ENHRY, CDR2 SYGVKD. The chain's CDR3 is CAISASSGTGATEAFF. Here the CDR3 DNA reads TGTGCCATCAGTGCTTCCTCCGGGACAGGGGCCACTGAAGCTTTCTTT.

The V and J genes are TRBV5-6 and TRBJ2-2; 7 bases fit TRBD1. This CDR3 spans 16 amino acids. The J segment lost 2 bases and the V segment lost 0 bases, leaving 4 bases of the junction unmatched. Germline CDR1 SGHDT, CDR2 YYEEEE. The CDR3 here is CASSLAGQINTGELFF. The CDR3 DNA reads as TGTGCCAGCAGCTTGGCGGGACAGATAAACACCGGGGAGCTGTTTTTT.

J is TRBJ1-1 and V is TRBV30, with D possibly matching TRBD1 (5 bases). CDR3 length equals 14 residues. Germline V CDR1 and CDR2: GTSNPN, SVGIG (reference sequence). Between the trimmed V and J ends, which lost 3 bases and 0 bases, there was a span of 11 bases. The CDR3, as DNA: TGTGCCTGGAGCGAGGGGCGTATGAACACTGAAGCTTTCTTT. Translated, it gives CAWSEGRMNTEAFF.

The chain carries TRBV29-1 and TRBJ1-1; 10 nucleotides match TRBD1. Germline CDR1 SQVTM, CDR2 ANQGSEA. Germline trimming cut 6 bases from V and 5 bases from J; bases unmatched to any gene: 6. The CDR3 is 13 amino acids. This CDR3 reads CSVSDRGKTEAFF. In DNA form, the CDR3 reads TGCAGCGTCTCGGACAGGGGGAAAACTGAAGCTTTCTTT.

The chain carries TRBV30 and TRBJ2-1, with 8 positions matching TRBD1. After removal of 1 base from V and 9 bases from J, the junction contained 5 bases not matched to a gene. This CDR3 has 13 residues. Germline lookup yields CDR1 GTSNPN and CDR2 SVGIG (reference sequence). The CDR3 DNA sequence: TGTGCCTGGAGTGGGTACAGGGGGGTTGAGCAGTTCTTC. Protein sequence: CAWSGYRGVEQFF.

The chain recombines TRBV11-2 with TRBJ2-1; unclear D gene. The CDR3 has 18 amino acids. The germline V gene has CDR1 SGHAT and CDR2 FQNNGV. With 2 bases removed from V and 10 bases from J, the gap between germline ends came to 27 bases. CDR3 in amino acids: CASSLMPVVGDDIREQFF. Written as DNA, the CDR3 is TGTGCCAGCAGCTTAATGCCAGTTGTAGGAGACGATATTCGGGAGCAGTTCTTC. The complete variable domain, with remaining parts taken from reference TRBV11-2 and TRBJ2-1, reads EAGVAQSPRYKIIEKRQSVAFWCNPISGHATLYWYQQILGQGPKLLIQFQNNGVVDDSQLPKDRFSAERLKGVDSTLKIQPAKLEDSAVYLCASSLMPVVGDDIREQFFGPGTRLTVL.

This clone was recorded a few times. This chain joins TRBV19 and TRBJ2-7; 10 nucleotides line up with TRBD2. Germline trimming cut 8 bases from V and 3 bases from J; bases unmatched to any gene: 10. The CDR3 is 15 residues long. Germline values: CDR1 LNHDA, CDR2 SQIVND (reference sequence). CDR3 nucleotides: TGTGCCAGTTCGGAAGTAGCGGGAGGCCTCTACGAGCAGTACTTC. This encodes CASSEVAGGLYEQYF.

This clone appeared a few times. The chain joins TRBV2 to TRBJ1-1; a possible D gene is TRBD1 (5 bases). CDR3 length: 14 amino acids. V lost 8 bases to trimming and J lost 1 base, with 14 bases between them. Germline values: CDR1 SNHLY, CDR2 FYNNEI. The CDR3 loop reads CASGGFGANTEAFF. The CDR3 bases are TGTGCCAGCGGGGGGTTCGGAGCGAACACTGAAGCTTTCTTT.

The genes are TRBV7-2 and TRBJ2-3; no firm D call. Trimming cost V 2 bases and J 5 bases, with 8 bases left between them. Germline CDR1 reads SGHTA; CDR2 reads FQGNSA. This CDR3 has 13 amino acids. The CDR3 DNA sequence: TGTGCCAGCAGCTTACGACGCGGAGATACGCAGTATTTT. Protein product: CASSLRRGDTQYF.

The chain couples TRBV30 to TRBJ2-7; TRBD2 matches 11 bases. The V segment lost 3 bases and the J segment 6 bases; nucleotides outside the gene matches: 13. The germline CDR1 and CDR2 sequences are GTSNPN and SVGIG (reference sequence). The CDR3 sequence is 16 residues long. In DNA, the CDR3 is TGTGCCTGGAGACGTCCCCGTGGGGGGACTAGCGGCGAGCAGTACTTC. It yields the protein CAWRRPRGGTSGEQYF.

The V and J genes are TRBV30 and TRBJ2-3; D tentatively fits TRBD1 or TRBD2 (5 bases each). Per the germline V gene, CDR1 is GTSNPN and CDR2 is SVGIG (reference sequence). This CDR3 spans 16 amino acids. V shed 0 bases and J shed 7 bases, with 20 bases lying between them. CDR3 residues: CAWSVRRATRGHTQYF. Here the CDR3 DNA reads TGTGCCTGGAGTGTACGACGGGCCACACGGGGCCATACGCAGTATTTT.

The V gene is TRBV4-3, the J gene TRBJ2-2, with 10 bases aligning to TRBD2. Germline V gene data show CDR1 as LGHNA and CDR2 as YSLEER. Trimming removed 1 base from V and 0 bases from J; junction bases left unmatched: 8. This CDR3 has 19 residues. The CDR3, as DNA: TGCGCCAGCAGCCAAGCGCTCGGGACTAGCGCATCGAACACCGGGGAGCTGTTTTTT. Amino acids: CASSQALGTSASNTGELFF.

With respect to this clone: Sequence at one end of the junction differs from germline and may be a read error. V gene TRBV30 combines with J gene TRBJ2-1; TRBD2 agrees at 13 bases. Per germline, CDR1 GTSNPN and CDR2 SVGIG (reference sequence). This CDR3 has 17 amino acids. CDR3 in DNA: TGTGCCCGGAGAGGACTAGCGGGAGCCGAATCCTACAATGAGCAGTTCTTC. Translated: CARRGLAGAESYNEQFF.

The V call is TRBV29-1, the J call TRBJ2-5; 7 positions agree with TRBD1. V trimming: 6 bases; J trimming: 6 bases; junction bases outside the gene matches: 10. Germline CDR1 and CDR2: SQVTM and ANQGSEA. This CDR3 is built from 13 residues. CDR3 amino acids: CSVSGTDEKTQYF. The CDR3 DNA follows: TGCAGCGTCTCCGGGACAGACGAGAAGACCCAGTACTTC.

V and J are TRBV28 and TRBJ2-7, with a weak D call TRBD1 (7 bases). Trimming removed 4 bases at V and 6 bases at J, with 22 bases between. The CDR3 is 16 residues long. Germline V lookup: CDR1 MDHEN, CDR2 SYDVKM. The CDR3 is CASSSRVAGRGLEQYF. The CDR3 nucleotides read TGTGCCAGCAGTTCGAGAGTGGCGGGAAGGGGGCTCGAGCAGTACTTC. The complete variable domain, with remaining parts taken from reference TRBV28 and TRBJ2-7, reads DVKVTQSSRYLVKRTGEKVFLECVQDMDHENMFWYRQDPGLGLRLIYFSYDVKMKEKGDIPEGYSVSREKKERFSLILESASTNQTSMYLCASSSRVAGRGLEQYFGPGTRLTVT.